One sample yielded the 6 T cell receptor beta chains listed below, sequenced in a study of cytomegalovirus exposure and HLA in healthy donors listed by TCRdb under 2017. The library came from the immunoSEQ multiplex PCR assay. A mixture of 60 forward primers for TCR Vbeta segments and 13 reverse primers for TCR Jbeta segments was used in the multiplex PCR. In TCRdb, the immuneACCESS table is reduced to in-frame sequences with V and J assigned. These tables do not hold every clone; where another copy was compared, an unresolved V gene accounts for under half, and the others remain unexplained. The sample table holds approximately 120,000 clones, of which around 82% were seen once. Together, the top ten hold over 3% of the sample. Sequencing used PBMCs. Every receptor here comes from a woman in her 40s in good health and CMV-seropositive.

The rearrangement joins TRBV6-1 to TRBJ2-7; D is unclear. CDR3 length: 13 residues. CDR1 and CDR2 from the germline V gene are MNHNS and SASEGT. V lost 5 bases, J lost 3 bases, and 11 bases lay in between. The CDR3 nucleotides read TGTGCCAGCAGTTTTAGTGAACTCTACGAGCAGTACTTC. As protein: CASSFSELYEQYF.

This chain links TRBV30 with TRBJ2-7; 8 bases are shared with TRBD2. V shed 1 base, J shed 6 bases, and the junction held 14 bases outside the gene matches. Germline CDR1 and CDR2: GTSNPN and SVGIG (reference sequence). This CDR3 is built from 16 residues. CDR3 sequence: CAWSAQFGSGMGEQYF. The CDR3 nucleotides are TGTGCCTGGAGTGCTCAATTCGGTAGCGGGATGGGCGAGCAGTACTTC.

The rearrangement links TRBV5-4 to TRBJ2-5; perhaps TRBD2 as D (6 bases). The J call may be faulty, since TRBJ2-7 better matches the DNA end. The CDR3 length is 15 residues. CDR1 and CDR2 (germline): SGHNT, YYREEE (reference sequence). CDR3 DNA sequence: TGTGCCAGCAGCGGGGGGAGGTCTACTTACTACGAGCAGTACTTC. It yields the protein CASSGGRSTYYEQYF.

The rearrangement links TRBV28 to TRBJ2-4, with D perhaps TRBD1 (5 bases). CDR3 length: 18 amino acids. Germline V gene sequence: CDR1 MDHEN, CDR2 SYDVKM. The V and J ends lost 2 bases and 0 bases respectively, with 17 bases between them. In DNA, the CDR3 is TGTGCCAGCAGTTTACACAGGCTCAGGGATTTAGCCAAAAACATTCAGTACTTC. Translating gives CASSLHRLRDLAKNIQYF.

CDR3 coding DNA: TGTGCCAGCAGTTACTCGTCGGGGAATGGCTACACCTTC. Translating gives CASSYSSGNGYTF. The rearrangement uses TRBV6-5 and TRBJ1-2; D unclear. Trimming took 0 bases from V and 6 from J, leaving 8 bases between them. Germline CDR1 and CDR2: MNHEY and SVGAGI. The CDR3 has 13 residues.

The chain is built from TRBV5-4 and TRBJ2-2; D is uncertain. The CDR3 has 16 amino acids. Germline CDR1 reads SGHNT; CDR2 reads YYREEE (reference sequence). Trimming took 2 bases from V and 4 from J, leaving 15 bases between them. CDR3 residues: CASSFLQQSSTGELFF. CDR3 in DNA: TGTGCCAGCAGCTTCTTACAGCAATCAAGCACCGGGGAGCTGTTTTTT.